Presented here are 18 T cell receptor beta chains from one specimen sequenced in a study of T cells in Graves' hyperthyroidism and ophthalmopathy. RNA transcripts yielded amplified TCR beta CDR3 regions. The HTBI primer set served for first-round RT-PCR of the TCR CDR3. MiXCR, applied by TCRdb to the multiplex PCR reads, yields one record per CDR3 protein. Of around 540,000 distinct CDR3 sequences in the sample, roughly 50% were seen once. The sample taken for sequencing was peripheral blood or thyroid tissue (not recorded which). The receptors were sampled from a young woman with Graves' hyperthyroidism.

The chain employs TRBV9 and TRBJ1-1; possible D gene TRBD1, 6 bases. This CDR3 comprises 16 residues. From germline, CDR1 is SGDLS and CDR2 YYNGEE. Between the trimmed V and J ends, which lost 4 bases and 0 bases, there was a span of 16 bases. This CDR3 is CASSTGQLRLNTEAFF. CDR3 nucleotides: TGTGCCAGCAGCACCGGACAGCTAAGATTGAACACTGAAGCTTTCTTT.

With regard to this clonotype: Lacking the conserved final phenylalanine or tryptophan, this CDR3 likely reflects a read error. This sequence joins TRBV7-8 and TRBJ1-6; perhaps TRBD1 as D (6 bases). V was pared by 6 bases and J by 5 bases, with 14 bases between. The CDR3 loop spans 15 amino acids. Germline values: CDR1 SGHVS, CDR2 FQNEAQ. CDR3 amino acids: CASSVAGVHNSPLHL. CDR3 in DNA: TGTGCCAGCAGTGTCGCAGGGGTACATAATTCACCCCTCCACCTT.

This chain connects TRBV10-3 to TRBJ1-5, with D unclear. The CDR3 sequence is 14 residues long. Germline V CDR1 and CDR2: ENHRY, SYGVKD. Trimming shortened V by 0 bases and J by 0 bases, and 3 bases separated the two germline ends. CDR3 bases: TGTGCCATCAGTGAGTCGGATAGCAATCAGCCCCAGCATTTT. Translated: CAISESDSNQPQHF.

This clonotype was found a few times. The chain carries TRBV20-1 and TRBJ1-3; no clear D gene. V was pared by 1 base and J by 2 bases, with 6 bases between. The CDR3 covers 13 residues. CDR1 and CDR2 (germline): DFQATT, SNEGSKA (reference sequence). This CDR3 is CSARGYAGNTIYF. CDR3 in DNA: TGCAGTGCTAGAGGGTATGCTGGAAACACCATATATTTT.

The chain joins TRBV12-3 or TRBV12-4 to TRBJ1-5; possibly TRBD1 for D (6 bases). Trimming took 6 bases from V and 9 from J, leaving 15 bases between them. The CDR3 runs to 13 residues. CDR3 nucleotide sequence: TGTGCCAGCAGCATCGACAGGTCTCTGCCCCAGCATTTT. Translated: CASSIDRSLPQHF.

Notes on this clonotype: With a much larger clone just one base away, this may be a read error. The CDR3 loop is CSACEGLATSYEQYF. The CDR3 bases are TGCAGTGCTTGTGAAGGACTAGCGACTTCCTACGAGCAGTACTTC. V is TRBV20-1 and J is TRBJ2-7, with 9 bases fitting TRBD2. The germline V gene has CDR1 DFQATT and CDR2 SNEGSKA (reference sequence). Losses at the gene ends were 5 bases for V and 1 base for J; bases not matched to a gene: 9. The CDR3 extends over 15 amino acids.

The gene calls are TRBV10-2 and TRBJ1-2, with no clear D. The germline CDR1 and CDR2 sequences are WSHSY and SAAADI. Trimming cost V 6 bases and J 2 bases, with 16 bases left between them. There are 15 residues in the CDR3. CDR3 DNA: TGCGCCAGCAGCCAAGATCTTGCGGAGAACTATGGCTACACCTTC. Translating it yields CASSQDLAENYGYTF.

The DNA for the CDR3 is TGTGCCAGCAGCGCCGGGACAGGGTTGAATGAAAAACTGTTTTTT. Translation gives CASSAGTGLNEKLFF. The V gene is TRBV7-9, the J gene TRBJ1-4; TRBD1 aligns across 9 bases. The CDR3 is 15 amino acids. J lost 5 bases, V lost 5 bases, and 6 bases had no gene match. Germline CDR1 and CDR2: SEHNR and FQNEAQ (reference sequence). The whole variable domain, remainder taken from reference TRBV7-9 and TRBJ1-4, is DTGVSQNPRHKITKRGQNVTFRCDPISEHNRLYWYRQTLGQGPEFLTYFQNEAQLEKSRLLSDRFSAERPKGSFSTLEIQRTEQGDSAMYLCASSAGTGLNEKLFFGSGTQLSVL.

The sample holds a few counts of this clonotype. The chain carries TRBV7-9 and TRBJ2-7, with a possible D match to TRBD1 (5 bases). The CDR3 runs to 15 residues. Trimming took off 0 bases at V and 3 bases at J, with 12 bases between the two ends. Germline lookup yields CDR1 SEHNR and CDR2 FQNEAQ (reference sequence). The CDR3 bases are TGTGCCAGCAGCTTAGCGCTTGGCAGGGACTACGAGCAGTACTTC. Encoded protein: CASSLALGRDYEQYF.

On this clonotype: A clone one base away is much larger, so this may be a read error. This rearrangement joins TRBV29-1 to TRBJ1-1, with 8 bases lining up with TRBD1. CDR1 and CDR2 (germline): SQVTM, ANQGSEA. This CDR3 comprises 14 residues. V lost 6 bases to trimming and J lost 4 bases; unmatched junction nucleotides: 10. The CDR3 region is CSVRGDRRSTEAFF. The CDR3 DNA is TGCAGCGTCCGCGGGGACAGGCGGAGCACTGAAGCTTTCTTT.

This clonotype was seen a few times. V and J are TRBV24-1 and TRBJ2-2, with D perhaps matching TRBD2 (5 bases). V was clipped by 4 bases and J by 7 bases, with 18 bases between them. This CDR3 comprises 16 residues. Germline CDR1 reads KGHDR; CDR2 reads SFDVKD. The CDR3 DNA is TGTGCCACCAGTGACTATAATCCGAGGGAGTTCGGGGAGCTGTTTTTT. Its translation is CATSDYNPREFGELFF.

In its sample, this clonotype was seen a few times. The chain uses TRBV2 and TRBJ1-5; 8 bases match TRBD1. V gave up 6 bases and J gave up 7 bases; unmatched junction bases: 8. This CDR3 has 14 amino acids. CDR1 SNHLY and CDR2 FYNNEI come from the germline V gene. CDR3 residues: CASSLDRALQPQHF. The CDR3 DNA is TGTGCCAGCAGCTTGGACAGGGCGCTCCAGCCCCAGCATTTT.

V is TRBV29-1 and J is TRBJ1-1; 7 bases are shared with TRBD1. The CDR3 totals 12 residues. The germline V gene encodes CDR1 SQVTM and CDR2 ANQGSEA. V shed 8 bases, J shed 8 bases, and the junction held 11 bases outside the gene matches. The CDR3 loop reads CSQDRDRTEAFF. The CDR3 DNA reads as TGCAGCCAAGATAGGGACAGAACCGAAGCTTTCTTT.

DNA of the CDR3: TGCAGTGCTAGAGGCCAGGACAGGGACACTGAAGCTTTCTTT. Its protein product is CSARGQDRDTEAFF. This chain connects TRBV20-1 to TRBJ1-1, with 8 bases that match TRBD1. The length of the CDR3 is 14 residues. CDR1 is DFQATT, CDR2 SNEGSKA, per germline (reference sequence). V trimming: 1 base; J trimming: 3 bases; junction bases outside the gene matches: 4.

A remark on this clonotype: It is likely a read error, because the conserved phenylalanine at the end of the CDR3 is missing. The chain uses TRBV10-3 and TRBJ1-1, with 7 bases aligning to TRBD1. The CDR3 length is 13 residues. CDR1 ENHRY and CDR2 SYGVKD come from the germline V gene. DNA for the CDR3: TGTGCCAGCAGTGAGTCAGGGGGTCCTGAAGCTTTCCTT. Translating it yields CASSESGGPEAFL.

As for this clonotype: A read error is possible here, since a much larger clone lies one base away. The gene calls are TRBV24-1 and TRBJ1-1, with D unclear. The CDR3 is 12 amino acids. Per germline, CDR1 KGHDR and CDR2 SFDVKD. The CDR3 DNA reads as TGTGCCAGCAGCCTAACGAGGACTGGAGCTTTCTTT. It translates to CASSLTRTGAFF.

This clonotype was counted a few times. The chain employs TRBV19 and TRBJ1-1; D is perhaps TRBD1 (6 bases). CDR1 LNHDA and CDR2 SQIVND come from the germline V gene (reference sequence). Trimming cost V 0 bases and J 5 bases, with 10 bases left between them. CDR3 length equals 14 residues. This chain's CDR3 is CASSIDRGGTEAFF. CDR3 nucleotides: TGTGCCAGTAGTATAGATAGGGGGGGGACTGAAGCTTTCTTT. Full variable domain (missing parts from reference TRBV19 and TRBJ1-1): DGGITQSPKYLFRKEGQNVTLSCEQNLNHDAMYWYRQDPGQGLRLIYYSQIVNDFQKGDIAEGYSVSREKKESFPLTVTSAQKNPTAFYLCASSIDRGGTEAFFGQGTRLTVV.

This clonotype has a handful of counts. The V call is TRBV4-2, the J call TRBJ1-2, with 10 nucleotides matching TRBD1. CDR3 length equals 15 residues. With 5 bases clipped from V and 6 bases from J, the junction kept 9 bases outside the gene matches. Per germline, CDR1 LGHNA and CDR2 YNFKEQ. This CDR3 reads CASSLAMGTGDGYTF. The CDR3 bases are TGTGCCAGCAGCTTGGCAATGGGGACAGGGGATGGCTACACCTTC.